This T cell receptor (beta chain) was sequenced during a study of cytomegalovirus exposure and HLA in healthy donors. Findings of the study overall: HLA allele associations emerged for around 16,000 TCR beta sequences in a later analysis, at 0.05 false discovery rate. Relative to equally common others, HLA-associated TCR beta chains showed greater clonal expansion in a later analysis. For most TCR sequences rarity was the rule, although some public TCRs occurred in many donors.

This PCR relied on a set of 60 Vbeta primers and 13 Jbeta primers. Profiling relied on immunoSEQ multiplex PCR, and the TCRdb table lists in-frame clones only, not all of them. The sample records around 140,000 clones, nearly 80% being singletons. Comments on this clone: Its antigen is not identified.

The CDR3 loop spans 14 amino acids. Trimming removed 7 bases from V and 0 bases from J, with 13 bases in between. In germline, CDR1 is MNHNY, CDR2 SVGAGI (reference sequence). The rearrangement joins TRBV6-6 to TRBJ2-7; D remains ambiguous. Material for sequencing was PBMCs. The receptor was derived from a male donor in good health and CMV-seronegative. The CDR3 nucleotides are TGTGCCAGCATCCCGCAGGCCCACTCCTACGAGCAGTACTTC. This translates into CASIPQAHSYEQYF.